Each of the 12 T cell receptor beta chains below was sequenced from the same sample in a study of T-cell reconstitution after alpha-beta-depleted transplantation in children. Researchers prepared the TCRbeta library using unique molecular identifiers, the study reports. TCRdb re-called the PCR reads through MiXCR, storing one row per CDR3 protein. In the table there are about 500,000 distinct CDR3 sequences, over 9.5% of which are singletons. The source was PBMCs, mostly from graft donor cells, collected 180 days after TCRalphabeta/CD19-depleted stem cell transplant. These receptors were obtained from a female patient between 2 and 15 years old who had a stem cell transplant for aplastic anemia, so the T cells may come from the graft donor.

V is TRBV12-3 or TRBV12-4 and J is TRBJ2-1, with TRBD2 matching 14 bases. V lost 5 bases, J lost 4 bases, and 4 bases stayed unmatched. The CDR3 loop spans 16 amino acids. CDR3 bases: TGTGCCAGCAGTACGAGACTAGCGGGAGGGTACAATGAGCAGTTCTTC. Protein: CASSTRLAGGYNEQFF.

This clonotype occurred a few times. The chain employs TRBV7-2 and TRBJ2-2, with 9 bases matching TRBD2. CDR1 is SGHTA and CDR2 is FQGNSA in the germline V gene. V dropped 5 bases and J dropped 4; count of bases not matched to a gene: 8. The CDR3 is 16 residues long. The CDR3 nucleotides read TGTGCCAGCAGCCAGGTAGCGGGAGCCGTCACCGGGGAGCTGTTTTTT. It encodes CASSQVAGAVTGELFF.

This clonotype was detected only once. The junction departs from germline at one end; a sequencing error may be responsible. The V gene is TRBV9, the J gene TRBJ1-1; TRBD1 matches at 7 bases. The germline V gene has CDR1 SGDLS and CDR2 YYNGEE. The CDR3 spans 16 residues. The DNA of the CDR3 is TGTGCCATCAGCGTCCAACAGGGGTTTGTGGGCACTGAAGCTTTCTTT. It encodes CAISVQQGFVGTEAFF.

V gene TRBV28 combines with J gene TRBJ2-1; TRBD2 matches at 7 bases. Per the germline V gene, CDR1 is MDHEN and CDR2 is SYDVKM. Germline trimming cut 5 bases from V and 7 bases from J; bases unmatched to any gene: 5. The CDR3 length is 13 residues. For the CDR3, the DNA is TGTGCCAGCAGTCCTAGCGGCTCAAATGAGCAGTTCTTC. It codes for CASSPSGSNEQFF.

This clonotype was seen only a few times. The genes are TRBV24-1 and TRBJ2-2; D may correspond to TRBD1 or TRBD2 (5 bases each). The CDR3 totals 14 residues. V lost 7 bases and J 1 base, leaving 9 bases between the germline ends. Germline CDR1 and CDR2: KGHDR and SFDVKD. For the CDR3, the DNA is TGTGCCACCAGACTAGGACAGAACACCGGGGAGCTGTTTTTT. Translation: CATRLGQNTGELFF.

This clonotype was seen only a few times. This chain connects TRBV11-2 to TRBJ1-3; D is possibly TRBD1 (6 bases). Germline loops: CDR1 SGHAT, CDR2 FQNNGV. The CDR3 sequence is 19 residues long. V shed 4 bases and J shed 1 base, with 23 bases lying between them. Here the CDR3 reads CASSSRPVVYRASGNTIYF. The CDR3 nucleotides read TGTGCCAGCAGCTCTCGCCCCGTCGTATACAGGGCTTCTGGAAACACCATATATTTT.

This clonotype showed up just a few times. The chain recombines TRBV7-2 with TRBJ1-1, with 9 nucleotides matching TRBD1. Losses at the gene ends were 0 bases for V and 1 base for J; bases not matched to a gene: 3. Germline values: CDR1 SGHTA, CDR2 FQGNSA. The CDR3 contains 16 residues. The CDR3 is CASSLAPTGGNTEAFF. CDR3 nucleotide sequence: TGTGCCAGCAGCTTAGCGCCGACAGGGGGGAACACTGAAGCTTTCTTT.

This clonotype was recorded many times. The rearrangement uses TRBV15 and TRBJ2-1, with D hard to call. This CDR3 has 12 amino acids. Trimming took off 4 bases at V and 10 bases at J, with 11 bases between the two ends. The germline gives CDR1 LNHNV, CDR2 YYDKDF (reference sequence). The CDR3 DNA reads as TGTGCCACCAGCAACGACGGGTTAGAGCAGTTCTTC. This encodes CATSNDGLEQFF.

This clonotype was found a few times. The chain combines TRBV27 with TRBJ2-2; 12 bases agree with TRBD2. V shed 3 bases, J shed 3 bases, and the junction held 5 bases outside the gene matches. The CDR3 is 17 amino acids. Germline CDR1 MNHEY, CDR2 SMNVEV (reference sequence). In nucleotides, the CDR3 is TGTGCCAGCAGTTTCTCTAGCGGGAGGGCCGACACCGGGGAGCTGTTTTTT. It translates to CASSFSSGRADTGELFF.

CDR3 amino acids: CASSLPSGRSYEQYF. In nucleotides, the CDR3 is TGTGCCAGCAGTTTACCCAGCGGGAGGTCCTACGAGCAGTACTTC. The chain carries TRBV27 and TRBJ2-7, with 9 nucleotides matching TRBD2. This CDR3 has 15 amino acids. V lost 2 bases, J lost 1 base, and 3 bases stayed unmatched. Germline lookup yields CDR1 MNHEY and CDR2 SMNVEV (reference sequence).

The chain links TRBV11-2 to TRBJ2-5, with 9 positions matching TRBD1. The CDR3 sequence is 16 residues long. The germline V gene has CDR1 SGHAT and CDR2 FQNNGV. V dropped 0 bases and J dropped 3; count of bases not matched to a gene: 5. CDR3: CASSLEPGTGKETQYF. CDR3 bases: TGTGCCAGCAGCTTAGAACCAGGGACAGGGAAAGAGACCCAGTACTTC.

This clonotype was detected a few times. V and J are TRBV5-6 and TRBJ1-2, with 12 nucleotides matching TRBD1. The CDR3 sequence is 17 residues long. The V segment lost 5 bases and the J segment 5 bases; nucleotides outside the gene matches: 13. CDR1 and CDR2 (germline): SGHDT, YYEEEE. The CDR3 sequence: CASSTTRGQGALYGYTF. The CDR3 DNA sequence: TGTGCCAGCAGTACGACCCGGGGACAGGGGGCTCTATATGGCTACACCTTC.